This T cell receptor beta chain is from a study of graft-versus-host responses after intestinal transplantation. Study at large: Every transplant recipient was induced with anti-thymocyte globulin, then maintained on tacrolimus and steroids for roughly 3 years. Whole-study findings and limits: Graft-versus-host to host-versus-graft clonal ratios in allografts were high in patients with graft-donor T cell macrochimerism. Detected in recipient marrow were GvH clones, some of which were first observed in ileum or blood. Declines in HvG clones occurring early post-transplant were associated with peak circulating GvH clone levels.

This CDR3 contains 14 residues. The germline CDR1 and CDR2 sequences are SGHRS and YFSETQ. Trimming removed 0 bases from V and 6 bases from J; junction bases left unmatched: 1. With respect to this clone: The antigen is not known.

Here immunoSEQ multiplex PCR was the method, and the copy in TCRdb shows in-frame clones only, minus some. The profile shows 20,000 to 25,000 clones, roughly 95% of them singletons. Specimen: PBMCs, collected 156 days after intestinal transplant. V usage is TRBV5-1 and J usage is TRBJ2-7, with 12 bases aligning to TRBD2. The sequence came from a human patient who received an intestinal transplant, so some T cells may come from the graft donor. The CDR3 is CASSLGTSGIEQYF. The CDR3 nucleotides are TGCGCCAGCAGCTTGGGGACTAGCGGGATCGAGCAGTACTTC.